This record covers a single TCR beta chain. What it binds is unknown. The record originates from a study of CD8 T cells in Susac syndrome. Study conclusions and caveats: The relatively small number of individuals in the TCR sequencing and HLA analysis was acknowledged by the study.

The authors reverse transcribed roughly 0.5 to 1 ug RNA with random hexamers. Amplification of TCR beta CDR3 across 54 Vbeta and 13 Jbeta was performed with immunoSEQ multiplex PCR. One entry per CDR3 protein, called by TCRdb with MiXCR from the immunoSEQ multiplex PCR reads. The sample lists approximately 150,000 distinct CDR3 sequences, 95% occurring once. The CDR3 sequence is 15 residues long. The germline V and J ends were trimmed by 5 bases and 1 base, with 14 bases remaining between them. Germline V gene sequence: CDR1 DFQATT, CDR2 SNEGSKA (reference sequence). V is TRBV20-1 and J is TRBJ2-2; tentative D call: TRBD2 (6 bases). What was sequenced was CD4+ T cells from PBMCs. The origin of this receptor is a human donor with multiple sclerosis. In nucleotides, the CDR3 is TGCAGTGCTGACGGGGACTTATTGAACACCGGGGAGCTGTTTTTT. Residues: CSADGDLLNTGELFF.